This T cell receptor (beta chain) was retrieved from a study of T cells in Graves' hyperthyroidism and ophthalmopathy (dated by TCRdb to between 2019 and 2020). Regarding the research as a whole: Peripheral blood samples were taken at initial diagnosis, before any treatment was given. The study also compared thyroid tissue and blood T-cell repertoires from over 5 Graves' hyperthyroidism patients. For training and testing, the 100 or so patients in the discovery cohort were randomly divided in a 7:3 ratio. Prospective prediction of ophthalmopathy was tested in an independent validation cohort of some 20 hyperthyroidism patients and some 17 patients who later progressed to ophthalmopathy. After blood sampling, hyperthyroidism patients were treated with methimazole at a starting dose of 30 mg daily, and ophthalmopathy patients were treated with high-dose intravenous methylprednisolone. According to the paper, TCR Vbeta CDR3 sequencing was carried out on 135 peripheral blood samples, which came from about 45 ophthalmopathy, about 75 hyperthyroidism and about 17 progressor patients. TCR V-J signatures able to tell the groups apart were searched for in a discovery cohort of more than 90 patients, of whom 40 to 45 had Graves' ophthalmopathy and roughly 59 had stable Graves' hyperthyroidism. Beyond this particular receptor, the publication reports: Most expanded thyroid clonotypes (frequency above 0.001) were also detected in blood, a finding suggesting that blood repertoires may reflect thyroid immune responses. In validation, the model predicted progression to ophthalmopathy a median of about 5.9 months before onset, with around 70% sensitivity and about 72% specificity. Sample size was not statistically predetermined, and investigators were not blinded to group allocation. A model built on a 13 V-J signature distinguished ophthalmopathy from stable hyperthyroidism, reaching around 88% sensitivity and around 81% specificity in cross-validation and 80%/75% in testing.

This clonotype was detected many times. There is no known antigen for this receptor. Base qualities are missing; no much larger clone stands one base away. Moderately to severely active disease, a Clinical Activity Score of at least 3, a NOSPECS grade of at least 4, and a duration under 3 months were present in ophthalmopathy patients. The study excluded patients with uncontrolled infections, other autoimmune diseases, pregnancy or lactation. Diagnoses were based on clinical symptoms, serum thyroxine and TRAb, thyroid ultrasound and orbital computed tomography. PBMCs were isolated from approximately 10 ml of fresh peripheral blood by Ficoll-Paque density gradient centrifugation. Total RNA was extracted using Trizol reagent, and RNA quality was assessed on an Agilent 2100 Bioanalyzer. Amplification of TCR beta CDR3 regions was carried out from RNA transcripts. The TCR CDR3 was subjected to a first round of RT-PCR using the HTBI primer set and the Qiagen OneStep RT-PCR kit. Libraries were constructed in a second round of multiplex PCR, after which size selection and purification were performed. Libraries were sequenced paired-end with 100 bp reads on an Illumina HiSeq2000. Per the source publication's procedure: SOAPnuke was used to process the raw data, with reads discarded if the reads contained adapters or uncalled bases, had a mean Phred below 15, or lacked an exact constant-primer or identifier match. High-quality paired reads were merged using COPE v1.2.5, and each unique nucleotide sequence was defined as a clonotype. MiTCR v1.1 was used to align the clonotypes against IMGT TRBV, TRBD and TRBJ reference segments. The analysis was restricted to V-J combinations with a frequency above 0.0001, which together covered just over 99% of the repertoires. A TCS score was defined as the ratio between F50 (clonal expansion) and ExV (chaos), using BLOSUM62-based TCRdist between CDR3 peptides within each V-J. Welch's t-statistics and random forest reduced around 510 V-J features to 10 to 15, which were used in a naive Bayes classifier (R e1071). TCRdb reworked the public reads: Q25 trimming with fastp, MiXCR clone assembly, productive beta chains retained. Rows are unified per CDR3 protein, each entry keeping the most common DNA and genes. The V and J calls follow TCRdb's processing rather than the paper's. The sample table records 500,000 to 750,000 distinct CDR3 sequences; around 14% of these occur just once. The ten largest make up about 6.6% of the sample.

Here V drops 4 bases and J drops 7 bases, and the junction holds 7 bases not matched to any gene. For CDR1 and CDR2, the germline V gene lists SGHRS and YFSETQ. Reading from cysteine to phenylalanine, the CDR3 counts 14 amino acids. The only DNA kept is the CDR3, 42 bases in frame from the first base. The sample was blood. Recombination linked TRBV5-1 to TRBJ2-2; 7 central bases correspond to TRBD1. This clonotype was sampled from a woman aged 18 to 35 with Graves' ophthalmopathy. The CDR3 has the sequence CASSPGQDHGELFF. DNA sequence: TGCGCCAGCAGCCCAGGACAGGACCACGGGGAGCTGTTTTTT.